This T cell receptor (beta chain) was documented in a study of PD-L1 blockade in urothelial cancer. Across the study: At 6 weeks and at 3 weeks (second dose) after treatment start, blood was analyzed.

Assay used: immunoSEQ multiplex PCR; TCRdb lists only in-frame clones, some missing. The data contain 50,000 to 70,000 clones, around four fifths of them singletons. With regard to this clone: What it binds is not known.

The CDR3 consists of 15 residues. Unmatched junction bases numbered 9, after V lost 0 bases and J lost 7 bases. CDR1 GTSNPN and CDR2 SVGIG come from the germline V gene (reference sequence). Findings and limits, study-wide: Durable-benefit patients expanded tumor-associated blood clones more at 3 weeks.

Regarding time point: pretreatment peripheral blood. The origin of this receptor is a man aged 65 to 79 with urothelial cancer. The rearrangement links TRBV30 to TRBJ1-1, with 9 bases matching TRBD1. The material sequenced was PBMCs, taken around atezolizumab (anti-PD-L1) treatment. CDR3 sequence reads: CAWSVLGQGIYEAFF. CDR3 sequence (DNA): TGTGCCTGGAGTGTATTGGGACAGGGAATATATGAAGCTTTCTTT.